One T cell receptor beta chain is described in this entry. The antigen is not known. The data were obtained in a study of cytomegalovirus exposure and HLA in healthy donors. Whole-study results and caveats: Many donors carried some public TCRs, although rarity characterized most TCR sequences. The classifier reportedly diagnosed cytomegalovirus status with high sensitivity and specificity.

CDR3 length equals 17 residues. The V segment lost 4 bases and the J segment 2 bases; nucleotides outside the gene matches: 10. The germline CDR1 and CDR2 sequences are LNHDA and SQIVND (reference sequence). Repertoires were generated with immunoSEQ multiplex PCR, while TCRdb's copy carries only in-frame clones and drops some. The sample holds roughly 260,000 clones, around 87% seen once. The clonotype comes from a man between 18 and 35 years old in good health and CMV-seronegative. Sequenced: PBMCs. V usage is TRBV19 and J usage is TRBJ2-7, with 11 bases lining up with TRBD1. For the CDR3, the DNA is TGTGCCAGTAGTAGACGGACAGGGGGCGGCCGAGCCTACGAGCAGTACTTC. Translating gives CASSRRTGGGRAYEQYF.